This entry lists 5 T cell receptor beta chains sequenced from one sample in a study of CD8+ T cells in alopecia areata. cDNA serving as the sequencing template came from extracted, reverse transcribed RNA. Clones were read by immunoSEQ multiplex PCR, and TCRdb kept only the in-frame ones, dropping some. Of 150,000 or so clones in the sample, 87% were seen once. The material was CD8+ T cells sorted from blood, obtained at week 0. The receptor set was obtained from a human donor with alopecia areata.

The chain employs TRBV29-1 and TRBJ2-1, with D hard to call. The CDR3 runs 14 residues. Trimming took 3 bases from V and 1 from J, leaving 10 bases between them. Germline CDR1 reads SQVTM; CDR2 reads ANQGSEA. CDR3 loop: CSVEGFKSYNEQFF. In DNA form, the CDR3 reads TGCAGCGTTGAGGGCTTCAAGTCCTACAATGAGCAGTTCTTC.

The CDR3 spells CASSLEDGSNYGYTF. In DNA form, the CDR3 reads TGTGCCAGCAGCTTAGAGGACGGAAGCAACTATGGCTACACCTTC. The chain employs TRBV7-9 and TRBJ1-2; D is unclear. CDR3 length: 15 amino acids. V was pared by 1 base and J by 2 bases, with 11 bases between. Germline V gene data show CDR1 as SEHNR and CDR2 as FQNEAQ (reference sequence). Variable domain in full (rest from reference TRBV7-9 and TRBJ1-2): DTGVSQNPRHKITKRGQNVTFRCDPISEHNRLYWYRQTLGQGPEFLTYFQNEAQLEKSRLLSDRFSAERPKGSFSTLEIQRTEQGDSAMYLCASSLEDGSNYGYTFGSGTRLTVV.

The chain combines TRBV27 with TRBJ2-3, with D possibly being TRBD1 (6 bases). CDR1 and CDR2 from the germline V gene are MNHEY and SMNVEV (reference sequence). Trimming removed 7 bases at V and 3 bases at J, with 14 bases between. This CDR3 region has 14 residues. The CDR3 DNA reads TGTGCCAGCACCCCCCTGGACAGAACAGATACGCAGTATTTT. Amino acid sequence: CASTPLDRTDTQYF.

V gene TRBV11-2 combines with J gene TRBJ1-4; unclear D gene. The CDR3 is made up of 14 amino acids. The germline V gene has CDR1 SGHAT and CDR2 FQNNGV. V lost 3 bases to trimming and J lost 8 bases, with 13 bases between them. The DNA for the CDR3 is TGTGCCAGCAGCTTCCAGGATTATGGGGAAAAACTGTTTTTT. This translates into CASSFQDYGEKLFF.

The V gene is TRBV29-1, the J gene TRBJ2-7, with D maybe TRBD2 (5 bases). Trimming stripped 8 bases from V and 4 bases from J, with 15 bases between. The CDR3 has 12 amino acids. Germline assignment: CDR1 SQVTM and CDR2 ANQGSEA. The CDR3 is CSLMDSAYEQYF. CDR3 bases: TGCAGCTTGATGGACTCTGCGTACGAGCAGTACTTC.